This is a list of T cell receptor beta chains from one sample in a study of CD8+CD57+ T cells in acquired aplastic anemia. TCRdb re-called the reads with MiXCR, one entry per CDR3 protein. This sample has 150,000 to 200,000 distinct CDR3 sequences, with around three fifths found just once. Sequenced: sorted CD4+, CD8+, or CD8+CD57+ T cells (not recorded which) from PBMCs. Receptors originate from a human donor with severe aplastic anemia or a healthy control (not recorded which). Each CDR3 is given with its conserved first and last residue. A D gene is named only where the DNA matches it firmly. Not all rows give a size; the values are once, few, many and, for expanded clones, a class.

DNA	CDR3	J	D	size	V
TGTGCCAGCAGCGTAGACGGGGGGGAGCCGAATACGCAGTATTTT	CASSVDGGEPNTQYF	TRBJ2-3	TRBD2	many	TRBV9
TGCAGTGCTAGTCAGACGGTCTCCTACGAGCAGTACTTC	CSASQTVSYEQYF	TRBJ2-7	NA	NA	TRBV20-1
NA	CSVASGNNQPQHF	TRBJ1-5	NA	NA	TRBV29-1
TGTGCCAGCAGCTCACCGGGACAGGGGTATTTCTACGAGCAGTACTTC	CASSSPGQGYFYEQYF	TRBJ2-7	TRBD1	once	TRBV7-3
TGCGCCAGCAGCTCGGGCAGGGGGAAACAAGAGACCCAGTACTTC	CASSSGRGKQETQYF	TRBJ2-5	TRBD1	NA	TRBV5-1
TGTGCCAGCAGTGAAGGGCAGGTGGGACGTTACGAGCATTTT	CASSEGQVGRYEHF	TRBJ1-5	NA	NA	TRBV2
TGTGCTAGTGGTTTCCCCGGACAGGGTGGAGAGACCCAGTACTTC	CASGFPGQGGETQYF	TRBJ2-5	TRBD1	NA	TRBV12-5
TGTGCCAGCAGTGAAAGTGCCTTTGGCTACACCTTC	CASSESAFGYTF	TRBJ1-2	NA	NA	TRBV2
TGTGCCAGCAGCCTGACTGGGAACAATGAGCAGTTCTTC	CASSLTGNNEQFF	TRBJ2-1	NA	NA	TRBV6-4
TGCGCCAGCAGGAGGGGGGGCAGCTCCTACGAGCAGTACTTC	CASRRGGSSYEQYF	TRBJ2-7	NA	NA	TRBV10-2
TGCGCCAGCAGATCCCCCAACACTGAAGCTTTCTTT	CASRSPNTEAFF	TRBJ1-1	NA	many	TRBV4-1
TGCGCCAGCAGCCAAGATAGACGTAAAGGACTACTGAAAGAGACCCAGTACTTC	CASSQDRRKGLLKETQYF	TRBJ2-5	NA	NA	TRBV4-3
TGTGCCAGCAGCTTCAAGGGAGGTGAGGCTTTCTTT	CASSFKGGEAFF	TRBJ1-1	NA	many	TRBV13
TGTGCCACCAACCCGGGTGGGAATGAGCAGTTCTTC	CATNPGGNEQFF	TRBJ2-1	NA	many	TRBV24-1